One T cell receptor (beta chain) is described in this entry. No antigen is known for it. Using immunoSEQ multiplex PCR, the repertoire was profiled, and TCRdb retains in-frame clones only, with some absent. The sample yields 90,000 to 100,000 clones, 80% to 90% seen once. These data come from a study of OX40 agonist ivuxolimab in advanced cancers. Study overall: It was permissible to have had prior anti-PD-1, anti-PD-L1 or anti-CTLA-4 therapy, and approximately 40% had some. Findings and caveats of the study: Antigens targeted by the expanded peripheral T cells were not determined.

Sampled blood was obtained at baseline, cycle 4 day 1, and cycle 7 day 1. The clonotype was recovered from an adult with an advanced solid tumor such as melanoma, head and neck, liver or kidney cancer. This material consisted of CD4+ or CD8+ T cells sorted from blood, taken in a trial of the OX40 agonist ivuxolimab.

Written as DNA, the CDR3 is TGTGCCAGCGGACCTTCCGGGACTACACGCACAGATACGCAGTATTTT. Residues: CASGPSGTTRTDTQYF. The V call is TRBV7-3, the J call TRBJ2-3; 7 nucleotides match TRBD2. Germline CDR1 SGHTA, CDR2 FQGTGA. The ends lost 8 bases at V and 1 base at J; junction bases unmatched: 12. The CDR3 contains 16 residues. The whole variable domain, remainder taken from reference TRBV7-3 and TRBJ2-3, is GAGVSQTPSNKVTEKGKYVELRCDPISGHTALYWYRQSLGQGPEFLIYFQGTGAADDSGLPNDRFFAVRPEGSVSTLKIQRTERGDSAVYLCASGPSGTTRTDTQYFGPGTRLTVL.